This T cell receptor beta chain originates from a study of control samples from healthy donors and cancer patients. The V gene lost 3 bases and the J gene lost 7 bases, with 19 bases spanning the gap. Germline assignment: CDR1 DFQATT and CDR2 SNEGSKA (reference sequence). The CDR3 is made up of 14 amino acids. The method was immunoSEQ multiplex PCR; TCRdb's version includes in-frame clones alone and lacks a portion of them. The table records some 130,000 clones, 80% to 95% of them present only once. The V and J genes are TRBV20-1 and TRBJ2-7; perhaps D is TRBD1 or TRBD2 (5 bases each). Sequencing was done on a sample of blood. This clonotype originated in a man aged 25-45 years in good health. CDR3 sequence reads: CSASTGRGWREQYF. DNA for the CDR3: TGCAGTGCTAGTACGGGGCGCGGCTGGAGGGAGCAGTACTTC.